This T cell receptor beta chain was sequenced during a study of beta chain features in type 1 diabetes. Germline CDR1 and CDR2: LNHDA and SQIVND (reference sequence). V was cut by 1 base and J by 9 bases, with 16 bases left in between. The CDR3 consists of 15 residues. Reverse transcription of all isolated RNA meant that expressed TCRB transcripts were sequenced. The method was immunoSEQ multiplex PCR; TCRdb's version includes in-frame clones alone and lacks a portion of them. The sample has under 350,000 clones; approximately 25% are singletons. Regarding the study as a whole: In every one of the four CD4+ subsets, TCRB CDR3s were moderately but significantly shorter in Type 1 diabetes patients.

Details on this clone: Its target is unknown.

V gene TRBV19 combines with J gene TRBJ2-1; possibly TRBD2 for D (6 bases). This TCR was sampled from a woman under 40 with type 1 diabetes. Sequencing input: naive CD4+ T cells from blood. CDR3 bases: TGTGCCAGTAGTATAGTCCCGACTAGTCTGAGTGAGCAGTTCTTC. Translating it yields CASSIVPTSLSEQFF.